This is a list of T cell receptor beta chains from one sample in a study of T cell repertoires in chronic hepatitis B. Clones were sequenced by immunoSEQ multiplex PCR, and TCRdb holds only the in-frame ones, with some missing. The sample table includes under 45 clones. Sequenced input: HBV core (core195) epitope-specific CD8+ T cells from PBMCs. These receptor sequences come from a human donor with chronic hepatitis B virus infection. Both conserved end residues are part of each CDR3. D genes are given only for firm matches.

V: TRBV14
J: TRBJ2-1
D: .
DNA: TGTGCCAGCAGCCAAGGTGCGGGGGCTCGTGGAGACTCACCGCGAGGTAGGAGGGGTGAGCAGTTCTTC
CDR3: CASSQGAGARGDSPRGRRGEQFF

V: TRBV10-3
J: TRBJ1-1
D: .
DNA: TGTGCCACCGAAAATCCGGACGCATGGAACACTGAAGCTTTCTTT
CDR3: CATENPDAWNTEAFF

V: TRBV6-4
J: TRBJ2-5
D: TRBD1
DNA: TGTGCCAGCAGTACCCTACAGGGGGTGGAGACCCAGTACTTC
CDR3: CASSTLQGVETQYF

V: TRBV11-1
J: TRBJ2-3
D: TRBD1
DNA: TGTGCCAGCGTAGGACAGGGAGACACAGATACGCAGTATTTT
CDR3: CASVGQGDTDTQYF

V: TRBV5-4
J: TRBJ2-5
D: TRBD2
DNA: TGTGCCAGCAGCTTTCGTGTGACTAGCGGGATGTACCAAGAGACCCAGTACTTC
CDR3: CASSFRVTSGMYQETQYF

V: TRBV23-1
J: TRBJ2-6
D: .
DNA: TGCGCCAGCAGTCATGGTCATACGCAACAAAGTCGGGCCAACGTCCTGACTTTC
CDR3: CASSHGHTQQSRANVLTF

V: TRBV4-1
J: TRBJ2-1
D: .
DNA: TGCGCCAGCAGCCAAGAGTGGAGACACAATGAGCAGTTCTTC
CDR3: CASSQEWRHNEQFF

V: TRBV5-2
J: TRBJ1-2
D: .
DNA: TGTGCCAGCAACTACATGCGAGTACGAAAGACCTATGGCTACACCTTC
CDR3: CASNYMRVRKTYGYTF

V: TRBV28
J: TRBJ2-5
D: .
DNA: TGTGCCAGCAGCACCAAAGTTGGCGGAGAGACCCAGTACTTC
CDR3: CASSTKVGGETQYF

V: TRBV19
J: TRBJ1-6
D: .
DNA: TGTGCCAGTACGGGGGAGGGGGATTCACCCCTCCACTTT
CDR3: CASTGEGDSPLHF

V: TRBV10-2
J: TRBJ2-1
D: .
DNA: TGCGCCAGCAGTGACCCGCCCAGGGGTTCCAATGAGCAGTTCTTC
CDR3: CASSDPPRGSNEQFF

V: TRBV2
J: TRBJ2-7
D: .
DNA: TGTGCCAGCAGTGAGGGGTACGAGCAGTACTTC
CDR3: CASSEGYEQYF

V: TRBV7-2
J: TRBJ2-3
D: .
DNA: TGTGCCAGCAGCTTAGCCCCAGGGGCAGATACGCAGTATTTT
CDR3: CASSLAPGADTQYF